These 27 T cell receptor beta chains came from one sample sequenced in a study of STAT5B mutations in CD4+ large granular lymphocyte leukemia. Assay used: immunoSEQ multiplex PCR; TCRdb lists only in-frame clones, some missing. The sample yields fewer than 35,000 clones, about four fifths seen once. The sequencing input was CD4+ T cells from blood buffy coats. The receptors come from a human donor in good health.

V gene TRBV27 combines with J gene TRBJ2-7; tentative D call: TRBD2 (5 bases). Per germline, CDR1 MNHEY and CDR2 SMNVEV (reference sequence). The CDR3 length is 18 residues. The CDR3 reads CDKYGPLKRWESSYEQYF. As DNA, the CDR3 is TGTGACAAATACGGGCCGCTCAAAAGGTGGGAGAGCTCCTACGAGCAGTACTTC.

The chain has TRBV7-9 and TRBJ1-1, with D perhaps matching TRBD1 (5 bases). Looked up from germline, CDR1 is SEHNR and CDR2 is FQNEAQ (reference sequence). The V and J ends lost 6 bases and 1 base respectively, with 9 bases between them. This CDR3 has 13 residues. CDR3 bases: TGTGCCAGCAGTTACAGGAGGAACACTGAAGCTTTCTTT. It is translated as CASSYRRNTEAFF.

The chain's CDR3 is CASSPGGGSSTDTQYF. The CDR3 nucleotides read TGTGCCAGCAGCCCTGGAGGGGGTTCTAGCACAGATACGCAGTATTTT. The chain combines TRBV7-6 with TRBJ2-3; D is possibly TRBD1 or TRBD2 (6 bases each). CDR3 length: 16 residues. V shed 5 bases and J shed 0 bases, with 15 bases lying between them. Germline V gene sequence: CDR1 SGHVS, CDR2 FNYEAQ.

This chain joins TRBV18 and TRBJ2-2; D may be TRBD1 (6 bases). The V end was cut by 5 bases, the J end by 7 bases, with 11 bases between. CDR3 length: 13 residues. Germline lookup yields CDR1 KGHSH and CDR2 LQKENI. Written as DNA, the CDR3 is TGTGCCAGCTCAAACCGGGACAACGGGGAGCTGTTTTTT. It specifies CASSNRDNGELFF.

This CDR3 is CASSFRERAGELFF. The CDR3 nucleotides read TGTGCCAGCAGCTTTAGGGAACGGGCCGGGGAGCTGTTTTTT. This rearrangement joins TRBV7-3 to TRBJ2-2; D is uncertain. V was trimmed by 3 bases and J by 6 bases, leaving 11 bases between them. Germline CDR1 is SGHTA and CDR2 is FQGTGA. The CDR3 contains 14 residues.

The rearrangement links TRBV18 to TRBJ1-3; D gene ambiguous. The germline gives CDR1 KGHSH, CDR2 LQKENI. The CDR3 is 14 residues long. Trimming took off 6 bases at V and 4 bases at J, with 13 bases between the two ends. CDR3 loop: CASSPPGSGNTIYF. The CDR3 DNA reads TGTGCCAGCTCTCCGCCGGGGTCCGGAAACACCATATATTTT.

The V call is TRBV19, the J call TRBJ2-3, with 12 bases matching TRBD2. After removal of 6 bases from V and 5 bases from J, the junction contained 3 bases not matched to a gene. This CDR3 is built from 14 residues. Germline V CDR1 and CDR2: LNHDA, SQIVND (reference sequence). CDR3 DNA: TGTGCCAGTAGGGCTAGCGGGGGGGTAGATACGCAGTATTTT. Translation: CASRASGGVDTQYF.

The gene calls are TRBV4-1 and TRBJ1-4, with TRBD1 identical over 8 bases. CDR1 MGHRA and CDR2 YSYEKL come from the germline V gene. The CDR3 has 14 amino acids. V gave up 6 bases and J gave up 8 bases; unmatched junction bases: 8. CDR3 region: CASSPGTGGEKLFF. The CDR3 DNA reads TGCGCCAGCAGTCCCGGGACAGGTGGGGAAAAACTGTTTTTT.

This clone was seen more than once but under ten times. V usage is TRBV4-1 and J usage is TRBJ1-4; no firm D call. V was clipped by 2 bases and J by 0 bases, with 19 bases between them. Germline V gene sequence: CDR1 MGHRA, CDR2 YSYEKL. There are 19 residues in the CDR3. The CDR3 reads CASSQRVVVLVSTNEKLFF. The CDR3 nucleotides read TGCGCCAGCAGCCAAAGGGTCGTGGTTCTTGTCTCAACTAATGAAAAACTGTTTTTT.

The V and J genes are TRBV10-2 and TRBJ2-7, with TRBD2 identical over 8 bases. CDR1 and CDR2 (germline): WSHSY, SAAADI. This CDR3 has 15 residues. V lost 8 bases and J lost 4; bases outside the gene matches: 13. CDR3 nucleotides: TGCGCCAGCGGAGTTCAGAGCGGGGGTTTATACGAGCAGTACTTC. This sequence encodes CASGVQSGGLYEQYF.

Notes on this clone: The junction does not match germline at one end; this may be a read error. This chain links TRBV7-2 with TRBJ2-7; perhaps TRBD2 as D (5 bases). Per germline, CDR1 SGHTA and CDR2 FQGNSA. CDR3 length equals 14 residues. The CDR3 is CASSFEGRPYEQYF. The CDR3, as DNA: TGTGCCAGCAGCTTCGAGGGCCGACCCTATGAGCAGTACTTC.

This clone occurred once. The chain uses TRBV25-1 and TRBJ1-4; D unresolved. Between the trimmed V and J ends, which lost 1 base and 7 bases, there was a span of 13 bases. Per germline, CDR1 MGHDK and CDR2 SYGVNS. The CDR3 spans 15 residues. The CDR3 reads CASSEWRAIGEKLFF. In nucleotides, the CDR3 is TGTGCCAGCAGTGAATGGCGAGCAATTGGTGAAAAACTGTTTTTT.

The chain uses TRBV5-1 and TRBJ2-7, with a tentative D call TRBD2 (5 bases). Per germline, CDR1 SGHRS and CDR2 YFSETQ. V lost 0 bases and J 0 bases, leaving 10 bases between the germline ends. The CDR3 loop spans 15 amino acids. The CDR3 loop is CASSLAAGISYEQYF. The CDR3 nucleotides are TGCGCCAGCAGCTTGGCCGCCGGGATCTCCTACGAGCAGTACTTC.

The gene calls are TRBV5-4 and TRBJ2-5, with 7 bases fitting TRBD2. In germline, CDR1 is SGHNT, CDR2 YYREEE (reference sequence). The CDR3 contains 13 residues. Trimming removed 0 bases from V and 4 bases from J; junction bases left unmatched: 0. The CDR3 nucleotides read TGTGCCAGCAGCTTGGGGGGGGGAGAGACCCAGTACTTC. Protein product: CASSLGGGETQYF.

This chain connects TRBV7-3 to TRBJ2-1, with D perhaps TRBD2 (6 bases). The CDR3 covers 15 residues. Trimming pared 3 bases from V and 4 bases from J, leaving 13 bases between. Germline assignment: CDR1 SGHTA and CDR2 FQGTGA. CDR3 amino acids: CASSFIPGTYNEQFF. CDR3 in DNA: TGTGCCAGCAGCTTTATCCCGGGGACTTACAATGAGCAGTTCTTC.

CDR3 region: CASSRWTQGSETQYF. In DNA form, the CDR3 reads TGTGCCAGCAGCCGGTGGACCCAGGGATCAGAGACCCAGTACTTC. J is TRBJ2-5 and V is TRBV7-3, with D tentatively TRBD1 (5 bases). Germline V gives CDR1 SGHTA, CDR2 FQGTGA. Trimming removed 5 bases at V and 4 bases at J, with 17 bases between. The CDR3 is 15 residues long.

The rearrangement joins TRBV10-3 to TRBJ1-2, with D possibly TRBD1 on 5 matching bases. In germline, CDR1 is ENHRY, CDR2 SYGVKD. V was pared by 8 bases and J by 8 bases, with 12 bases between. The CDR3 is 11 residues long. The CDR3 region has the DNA TGTGCCATCGGTTCGGGGGAAGGCTACACCTTC. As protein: CAIGSGEGYTF.

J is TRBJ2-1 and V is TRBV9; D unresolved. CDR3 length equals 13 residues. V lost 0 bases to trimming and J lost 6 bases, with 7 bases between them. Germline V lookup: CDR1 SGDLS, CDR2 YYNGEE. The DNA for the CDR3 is TGTGCCAGCAGCGTAGCCCCGGGCAATGAGCAGTTCTTC. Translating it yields CASSVAPGNEQFF.

CDR3 region: CASSDSGYEKLFF. The DNA for the CDR3 is TGTGCCAGCAGTGATTCTGGGTATGAAAAACTGTTTTTT. V and J are TRBV2 and TRBJ1-4; D is uncertain. V gave up 3 bases and J gave up 6 bases, with 8 bases separating them. Per the germline V gene, CDR1 is SNHLY and CDR2 is FYNNEI. The length of the CDR3 is 13 residues. The full variable domain, its missing parts supplied by reference TRBV2 and TRBJ1-4, is EPEVTQTPSHQVTQMGQEVILRCVPISNHLYFYWYRQILGQKVEFLVSFYNNEISEKSEIFDDQFSVERPDGSNFTLKIRSTKLEDSAMYFCASSDSGYEKLFFGSGTQLSVL.

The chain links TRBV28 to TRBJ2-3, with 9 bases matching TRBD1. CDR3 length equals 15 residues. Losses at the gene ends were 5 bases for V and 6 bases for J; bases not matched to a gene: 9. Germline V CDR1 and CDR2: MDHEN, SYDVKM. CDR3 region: CASSLRDRVRDTQYF. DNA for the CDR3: TGTGCCAGCAGTCTCCGGGACAGGGTGAGGGATACGCAGTATTTT.

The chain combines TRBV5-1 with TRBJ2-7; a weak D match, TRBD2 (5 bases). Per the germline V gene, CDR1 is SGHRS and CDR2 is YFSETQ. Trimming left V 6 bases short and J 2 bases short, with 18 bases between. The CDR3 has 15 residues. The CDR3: CASTLTVDGTYEQYF. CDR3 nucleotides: TGCGCCAGCACCCTAACCGTCGACGGGACCTACGAGCAGTACTTC.

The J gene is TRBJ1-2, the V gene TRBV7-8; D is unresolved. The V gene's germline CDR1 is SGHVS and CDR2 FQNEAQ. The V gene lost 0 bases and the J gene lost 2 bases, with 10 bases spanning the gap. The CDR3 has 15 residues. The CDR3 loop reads CASSLAATLNYGYTF. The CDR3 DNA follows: TGTGCCAGCAGCTTAGCCGCGACACTAAACTATGGCTACACCTTC. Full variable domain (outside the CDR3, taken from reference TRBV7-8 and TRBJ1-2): GAGVSQSPRYKVAKRGQDVALRCDPISGHVSLFWYQQALGQGPEFLTYFQNEAQLDKSGLPSDRFFAERPEGSVSTLKIQRTQQEDSAVYLCASSLAATLNYGYTFGSGTRLTVV.

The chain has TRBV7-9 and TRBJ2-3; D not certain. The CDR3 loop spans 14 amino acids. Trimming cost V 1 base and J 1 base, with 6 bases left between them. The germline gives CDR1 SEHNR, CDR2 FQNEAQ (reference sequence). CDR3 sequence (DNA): TGTGCCAGCAGCTTAGGTATCGGCACAGATACGCAGTATTTT. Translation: CASSLGIGTDTQYF.

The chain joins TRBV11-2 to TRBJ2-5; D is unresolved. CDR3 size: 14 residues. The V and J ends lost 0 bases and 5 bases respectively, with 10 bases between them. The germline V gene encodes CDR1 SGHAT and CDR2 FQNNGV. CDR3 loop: CASSLDWVGETQYF. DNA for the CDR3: TGTGCCAGCAGCTTAGATTGGGTGGGGGAGACCCAGTACTTC.

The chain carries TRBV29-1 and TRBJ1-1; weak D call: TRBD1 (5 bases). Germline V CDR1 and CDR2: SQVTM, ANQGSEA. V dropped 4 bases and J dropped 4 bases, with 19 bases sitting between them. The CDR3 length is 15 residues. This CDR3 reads CSVAKGSGAGTEAFF. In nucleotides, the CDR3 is TGCAGCGTTGCGAAGGGTTCTGGGGCCGGCACTGAAGCTTTCTTT.

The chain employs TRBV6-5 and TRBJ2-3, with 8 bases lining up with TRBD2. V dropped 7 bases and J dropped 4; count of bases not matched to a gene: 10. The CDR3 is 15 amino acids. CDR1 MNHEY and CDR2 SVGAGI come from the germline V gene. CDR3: CASTPLSGSSDTQYF. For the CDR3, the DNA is TGTGCCAGCACGCCTCTGAGCGGGAGCTCAGATACGCAGTATTTT.

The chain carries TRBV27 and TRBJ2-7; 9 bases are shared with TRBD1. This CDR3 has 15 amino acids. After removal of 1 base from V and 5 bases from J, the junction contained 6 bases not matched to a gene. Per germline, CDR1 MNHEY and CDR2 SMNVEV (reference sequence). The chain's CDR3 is CASSLLLGQGNEQYF. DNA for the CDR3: TGTGCCAGCAGTTTATTGTTGGGACAGGGTAACGAGCAGTACTTC.